This T cell receptor beta chain was sequenced for a study of cytomegalovirus exposure and HLA in healthy donors. General study findings and limits: Earlier analysis looked at TCR beta V segments, and most were productive about 87% or about 30% of the time. For most TCR sequences rarity was the rule, although some public TCRs occurred in many donors.

Regarding this clone: As yet, its antigen is unknown.

Healthy bone marrow donors made up the donor group. PCR employed 60 Vbeta and 13 Jbeta primers. Method: immunoSEQ multiplex PCR; TCRdb's copy keeps in-frame clones and lacks some. The sample contains about 200,000 clones, 70% to 80% of which appear only once. The receptor was derived from a girl aged 5-17 years in good health and CMV-seropositive. The sequencing sample was made of PBMCs.

CDR3 amino acids: CASSGDGTGNQPQHF. As DNA, the CDR3 is TGTGCCAGCAGTGGGGATGGGACAGGGAATCAGCCCCAGCATTTT. The chain recombines TRBV2 with TRBJ1-5; 9 nucleotides agree with TRBD1. CDR1 and CDR2 from the germline V gene are SNHLY and FYNNEI. The CDR3 consists of 15 residues. V shed 4 bases and J 4 bases; nucleotides not matched to a gene: 5.